The 32 T cell receptor beta chains below were found in one sample sequenced in a study of cytomegalovirus exposure and HLA in healthy donors. 13 Jbeta primers and 60 Vbeta primers were used for the PCR. The assay was immunoSEQ multiplex PCR, and TCRdb's table has in-frame clones only and misses some. The sample lists about 88,000 clones, 75% to 90% occurring once. Sequenced material: PBMCs. The receptor source for this set is a man aged 18 to 35 in good health and CMV-seronegative.

The V gene is TRBV28, the J gene TRBJ2-4; D possibly corresponds to TRBD1 (5 bases). Germline V gene data show CDR1 as MDHEN and CDR2 as SYDVKM. The germline V and J ends were trimmed by 5 bases and 7 bases, with 12 bases remaining between them. CDR3 length equals 13 residues. Written as DNA, the CDR3 is TGTGCCAGCAGTCCCCGACAGACTAACATTCAGTACTTC. Protein: CASSPRQTNIQYF.

A note on this clone: One junction end disagrees with the germline gene, perhaps due to a read error. This chain joins TRBV4-1 and TRBJ1-1, with D perhaps TRBD1 (5 bases). Germline assignment: CDR1 MGHRA and CDR2 YSYEKL. This CDR3 is built from 14 residues. The CDR3 DNA is TGTGCCAGCAGCAAAACGACAGAGTTAGCTGAAGCTTTCTTT. Its protein is CASSKTTELAEAFF.

A single count supports this clone. The chain employs TRBV28 and TRBJ2-3; tentative D call: TRBD2 (5 bases). The CDR3 length is 18 residues. Germline V gene lookup returns CDR1 MDHEN and CDR2 SYDVKM. V was trimmed by 2 bases and J by 0 bases, leaving 18 bases between them. The CDR3 sequence is CASSLPAVPPSSTDTQYF. For the CDR3, the DNA is TGTGCCAGCAGTTTACCAGCGGTGCCCCCCTCTAGCACAGATACGCAGTATTTT.

The chain combines TRBV9 with TRBJ1-1; a possible D gene is TRBD1 (5 bases). This CDR3 has 13 amino acids. Germline CDR1 is SGDLS and CDR2 is YYNGEE. V was pared by 3 bases and J by 3 bases, with 9 bases between. The CDR3 region has the DNA TGTGCCAGCAGCGCGGGGGAGTACACTGAAGCTTTCTTT. Protein: CASSAGEYTEAFF.

This chain connects TRBV10-3 to TRBJ2-1; 12 bases are shared with TRBD1. CDR1 ENHRY and CDR2 SYGVKD come from the germline V gene. The CDR3 contains 15 residues. The trim removed 10 bases at V and 9 bases at J, leaving 13 bases unmatched. The DNA of the CDR3 is TGTGCCACCCACCATTCGGGACAGGGGGCGGGTGAGCAGTTCTTC. This encodes CATHHSGQGAGEQFF.

The chain has TRBV21-1 and TRBJ2-7; the table's D call, TRBD2, was not checked against the DNA. TRBV21-1 is a documented pseudogene. The CDR3 is 15 residues long. The CDR3 spells CASRIPGKGAYEQYF. In DNA, the CDR3 is TGTGCCAGCAGGATCCCGGGGAAGGGCGCCTACGAGCAGTACTTC.

This chain uses TRBV28 with TRBJ1-4; TRBD1 might be the D (5 bases). The V gene lost 6 bases and the J gene lost 2 bases, with 10 bases spanning the gap. Germline V gene data show CDR1 as MDHEN and CDR2 as SYDVKM. The CDR3 covers 14 residues. CDR3 amino acids: CASSLGGTNEKLFF. CDR3 coding DNA: TGTGCCAGCAGCCTCGGGGGGACTAATGAAAAACTGTTTTTT.

This clone was seen only once. V is TRBV7-9 and J is TRBJ1-1; TRBD1 might be the D (5 bases). CDR1 and CDR2 from the germline V gene are SEHNR and FQNEAQ (reference sequence). The CDR3 spans 13 residues. Trimming stripped 0 bases from V and 7 bases from J, with 9 bases between. The CDR3 DNA sequence: TGTGCCAGCAGCTTAGCGGGGGGAGGTGAAGCTTTCTTT. It yields the protein CASSLAGGGEAFF.

In this sample, this clone turned up a few times. This sequence joins TRBV7-6 and TRBJ2-5; 7 bases map to TRBD2. The CDR3 covers 18 residues. Germline V lookup: CDR1 SGHVS, CDR2 FNYEAQ. Unmatched junction bases numbered 21, after V lost 4 bases and J lost 7 bases. CDR3 sequence (DNA): TGTGCCAGCAGCTCCGGGCGGGGGATATTGAGTCCCAATGGGACCCAGTACTTC. Translating it yields CASSSGRGILSPNGTQYF.

The rearrangement joins TRBV10-3 to TRBJ2-3, with 11 bases that match TRBD2. The CDR3 covers 14 residues. Trimming cost V 11 bases and J 3 bases; bases outside gene matches: 7. Per the germline V gene, CDR1 is ENHRY and CDR2 is SYGVKD. CDR3 residues: CAAGTSGSTDTQYF. CDR3 DNA: TGTGCCGCGGGAACTAGCGGGAGTACAGATACGCAGTATTTT.

This clone was counted a single time. The V gene is TRBV6-6, the J gene TRBJ1-2, with D possibly being TRBD1 (5 bases). Trimming removed 2 bases from V and 1 base from J, with 14 bases in between. Germline V gene sequence: CDR1 MNHNY, CDR2 SVGAGI (reference sequence). The CDR3 has 16 residues. The CDR3 protein is CASSYPGQGGNYGYTF. CDR3 in DNA: TGTGCCAGCAGTTACCCGGGCCAGGGTGGTAACTATGGCTACACCTTC.

The chain employs TRBV27 and TRBJ1-1; TRBD1 aligns across 8 bases. Trimming cost V 3 bases and J 4 bases; bases outside gene matches: 10. Germline lookup yields CDR1 MNHEY and CDR2 SMNVEV (reference sequence). The CDR3 covers 16 residues. CDR3 amino acids: CASSLQGAPRGTEAFF. The CDR3 DNA reads as TGTGCCAGCAGTTTGCAGGGGGCGCCTCGGGGCACTGAAGCTTTCTTT.

This clone was recorded once. The chain employs TRBV28 and TRBJ2-2; TRBD1 aligns across 10 bases. J lost 6 bases, V lost 2 bases, and 24 bases had no gene match. The CDR3 consists of 22 residues. Germline CDR1 MDHEN, CDR2 SYDVKM. CDR3 sequence: CASSLASSMGTGARTVSGELFF. DNA of the CDR3: TGTGCCAGCAGTTTAGCCTCTTCGATGGGGACAGGGGCCAGGACAGTTTCCGGGGAGCTGTTTTTT.

This clone was counted a single time. This rearrangement joins TRBV7-3 to TRBJ1-3; 8 nucleotides agree with TRBD1. In germline, CDR1 is SGHTA, CDR2 FQGTGA. Germline trimming cut 6 bases from V and 3 bases from J; bases unmatched to any gene: 16. This CDR3 has 18 residues. CDR3: CASSSFEGDRKFGNTIYF. In nucleotides, the CDR3 is TGTGCCAGCAGTTCTTTCGAGGGGGACAGGAAATTTGGAAACACCATATATTTT.

The J gene is TRBJ2-1, the V gene TRBV27; TRBD2 matches at 9 bases. CDR3 length: 13 amino acids. V shed 7 bases, J shed 10 bases, and the junction held 8 bases outside the gene matches. The V gene's germline CDR1 is MNHEY and CDR2 SMNVEV (reference sequence). The DNA of the CDR3 is TGTGCCAGCACAGGGACTAGCCATGAGGAGCAGTTCTTC. It is translated as CASTGTSHEEQFF.

V usage is TRBV4-2 and J usage is TRBJ1-1; D ambiguous. The CDR3 consists of 16 residues. Germline CDR1 reads LGHNA; CDR2 reads YNFKEQ. The V and J ends lost 0 bases and 0 bases respectively, with 11 bases between them. CDR3 loop: CASSQEIGFMNTEAFF. In DNA, the CDR3 is TGTGCCAGCAGCCAAGAGATCGGGTTCATGAACACTGAAGCTTTCTTT.

The genes are TRBV28 and TRBJ1-1; D is perhaps TRBD1 (5 bases). The CDR3 has 16 amino acids. V dropped 2 bases and J dropped 5 bases, with 18 bases sitting between them. Germline CDR1 is MDHEN and CDR2 is SYDVKM. CDR3 DNA sequence: TGTGCCAGCAGTTTACGGGGTGGTGGGGGGACGACTGAAGCTTTCTTT. This encodes CASSLRGGGGTTEAFF.

The chain links TRBV5-1 to TRBJ2-3; possibly TRBD2 for D (6 bases). The CDR3 covers 17 residues. With 2 bases removed from V and 1 base from J, the gap between germline ends came to 17 bases. Germline V gene lookup returns CDR1 SGHRS and CDR2 YFSETQ. The CDR3 nucleotides are TGCGCCAGCAGCTTCCGGAATAGTTGGGGGGGCACAGATACGCAGTATTTT. It specifies CASSFRNSWGGTDTQYF.

The chain uses TRBV5-1 and TRBJ2-7; TRBD2 matches at 13 bases. V dropped 4 bases and J dropped 0; count of bases not matched to a gene: 10. This CDR3 is 18 amino acids long. Germline V CDR1 and CDR2: SGHRS, YFSETQ. The CDR3 sequence is CASSVTSGRTMSSYEQYF. The CDR3 nucleotides are TGCGCCAGCAGCGTGACTAGCGGGAGGACTATGAGCTCCTACGAGCAGTACTTC.

V and J are TRBV7-2 and TRBJ2-2; perhaps TRBD1 as D (5 bases). Germline V gene sequence: CDR1 SGHTA, CDR2 FQGNSA. CDR3 length: 15 amino acids. The ends were cut back, 3 bases at V and 1 base at J, with 9 bases in the middle. CDR3 sequence (DNA): TGTGCCAGCAGCTTGGCCAGGGTGAACACCGGGGAGCTGTTTTTT. Translating it yields CASSLARVNTGELFF.

This chain connects TRBV5-5 to TRBJ1-2, with D unclear. There are 14 residues in the CDR3. The V end was cut by 0 bases, the J end by 2 bases, with 8 bases between. In germline, CDR1 is SGHKS, CDR2 YYEKEE (reference sequence). CDR3 region: CASSLVERNYGYTF. DNA for the CDR3: TGTGCCAGCAGCTTGGTAGAACGGAACTATGGCTACACCTTC. Full variable domain (outside the CDR3, taken from reference TRBV5-5 and TRBJ1-2): DAGVTQSPTHLIKTRGQQVTLRCSPISGHKSVSWYQQVLGQGPQFIFQYYEKEERGRGNFPDRFSARQFPNYSSELNVNALLLGDSALYLCASSLVERNYGYTFGSGTRLTVV.

V gene TRBV19 combines with J gene TRBJ1-5; 7 positions agree with TRBD1. Germline V gene sequence: CDR1 LNHDA, CDR2 SQIVND (reference sequence). This CDR3 has 15 amino acids. Trimming removed 7 bases from V and 3 bases from J; junction bases left unmatched: 9. The CDR3 DNA is TGTGCCAGTATTTTCTCAGGGGGACTCAATCAGCCCCAGCATTTT. Amino acid sequence: CASIFSGGLNQPQHF.

Only one count was recorded for this clone. DNA for the CDR3: TGTGCCAGCAGCTTGCAGGGTATAGCCGGGGAGCTGTTTTTT. Residues: CASSLQGIAGELFF. The gene calls are TRBV7-7 and TRBJ2-2; D possibly corresponds to TRBD1 (5 bases). V lost 3 bases, J lost 6 bases, and 11 bases lay in between. The CDR3 length is 14 residues. The germline gives CDR1 SSHAT, CDR2 FNYEAQ (reference sequence).

V is TRBV7-9 and J is TRBJ2-1, with D maybe TRBD1 (6 bases). Germline V gene sequence: CDR1 SEHNR, CDR2 FQNEAQ (reference sequence). The length of the CDR3 is 14 residues. V was shortened by 1 base and J by 7 bases, with 11 bases between the two germline ends. The DNA of the CDR3 is TGTGCCAGCAGCTTAGGGGGGCCCCCTAATGAGCAGTTCTTC. Its protein product is CASSLGGPPNEQFF.

V and J are TRBV7-8 and TRBJ1-1, with 9 nucleotides matching TRBD1. In germline, CDR1 is SGHVS, CDR2 FQNEAQ. V was clipped by 5 bases and J by 11 bases; unmatched bases: 12. CDR3 length: 14 residues. Here the CDR3 DNA reads TGTGCCAGCAGCCTCCGGGACAGGGTAGGATCGGCTTTCTTT. Encoded protein: CASSLRDRVGSAFF.

The chain carries TRBV6-6 and TRBJ1-1, with unresolved D. The CDR3 spans 16 residues. In germline, CDR1 is MNHNY, CDR2 SVGAGI (reference sequence). V was shortened by 2 bases and J by 4 bases, with 17 bases between the two germline ends. The CDR3, as DNA: TGTGCCAGCAGTTACGCTCGACCTCGCACGGGCACTGAAGCTTTCTTT. It codes for CASSYARPRTGTEAFF.

This clone was found once. The chain is built from TRBV11-2 and TRBJ2-5, with D perhaps matching TRBD1 (5 bases). The CDR3 is made up of 14 amino acids. The V gene's germline CDR1 is SGHAT and CDR2 FQNNGV. With 5 bases removed from V and 2 bases from J, the gap between germline ends came to 12 bases. CDR3 bases: TGTGCCAGCAGCCCAGACAGAACTCAAGAGACCCAGTACTTC. It is translated as CASSPDRTQETQYF. The full variable domain, completed using reference TRBV11-2 and TRBJ2-5, is EAGVAQSPRYKIIEKRQSVAFWCNPISGHATLYWYQQILGQGPKLLIQFQNNGVVDDSQLPKDRFSAERLKGVDSTLKIQPAKLEDSAVYLCASSPDRTQETQYFGPGTRLLVL.

This clone was counted only a few times. The CDR3 nucleotides read TGTGCCAGCAGCCTACTAGCGGGAGGGCCTGACGAGCAGTACTTC. Protein product: CASSLLAGGPDEQYF. V gene TRBV7-9 combines with J gene TRBJ2-5, with 13 bases matching TRBD2. The J call may be mistaken, given a closer DNA end match to TRBJ2-7. This CDR3 has 15 amino acids. In germline, CDR1 is SEHNR, CDR2 FQNEAQ (reference sequence).

The rearrangement joins TRBV19 to TRBJ2-7; 9 bases line up with TRBD2. Germline V lookup: CDR1 LNHDA, CDR2 SQIVND (reference sequence). V shed 5 bases and J 2 bases; nucleotides not matched to a gene: 10. The CDR3 contains 16 residues. The CDR3 bases are TGTGCCAGTAGTCTATTAGCTGCGGGGGGGACCTACGAGCAGTACTTC. This sequence encodes CASSLLAAGGTYEQYF.

This clone showed up just a few times. This sequence joins TRBV30 and TRBJ2-2, with 8 bases aligning to TRBD2. The CDR3 length is 20 residues. From germline, CDR1 is GTSNPN and CDR2 SVGIG (reference sequence). Trimming removed 0 bases from V and 1 base from J; junction bases left unmatched: 16. For the CDR3, the DNA is TGTGCCTGGAGTGTACTTCGGTCGGGGGGGGCAAGGTGGAACACCGGGGAGCTGTTTTTT. Translating gives CAWSVLRSGGARWNTGELFF.

The chain is built from TRBV11-2 and TRBJ2-7; D unresolved. The germline CDR1 and CDR2 sequences are SGHAT and FQNNGV. CDR3 length: 13 amino acids. The V end lost 1 base, the J end lost 2 bases, and 6 bases lay between the germline ends. For the CDR3, the DNA is TGTGCCAGCAGCTTAGTGCCAGCCTACGAGCAGTACTTC. The encoded protein is CASSLVPAYEQYF.

The chain joins TRBV27 to TRBJ2-7; D unclear. Per the germline V gene, CDR1 is MNHEY and CDR2 is SMNVEV (reference sequence). The CDR3 loop spans 13 amino acids. Trimming stripped 0 bases from V and 1 base from J, with 4 bases between. CDR3 coding DNA: TGTGCCAGCAGTTTATCCTTTTCCTACGAGCAGTACTTC. Amino acids: CASSLSFSYEQYF.